This T cell receptor beta chain was sequenced for a study of patients and donors after allogeneic stem cell transplantation. The V and J ends lost 0 bases and 6 bases, in that order; junction bases with no gene match: 4. Germline values: CDR1 SGHRS, CDR2 YFSETQ. The length of the CDR3 is 15 residues. MiXCR, run by TCRdb on the RT-PCR reads, gives a single entry per CDR3 protein. The sample includes fewer than 500,000 distinct CDR3 sequences, roughly 16% seen only once; the top ten take 6.5% to 7.5%. The chain uses TRBV5-1 and TRBJ2-1, with 9 bases lining up with TRBD2. The TCR comes from a human donor who was either an allogeneic HSCT recipient or a stem cell or donor lymphocyte infusion donor (not recorded which). It is not recorded whose cells these are; they may come from a transplant donor. The sequencing sample was made of blood, either unsorted or a sorted T cell fraction (not recorded which). CDR3 bases: TGCGCCAGCAGCTTGGAGCGGGGGGCACTCAATGAGCAGTTCTTC. Amino acid sequence: CASSLERGALNEQFF.